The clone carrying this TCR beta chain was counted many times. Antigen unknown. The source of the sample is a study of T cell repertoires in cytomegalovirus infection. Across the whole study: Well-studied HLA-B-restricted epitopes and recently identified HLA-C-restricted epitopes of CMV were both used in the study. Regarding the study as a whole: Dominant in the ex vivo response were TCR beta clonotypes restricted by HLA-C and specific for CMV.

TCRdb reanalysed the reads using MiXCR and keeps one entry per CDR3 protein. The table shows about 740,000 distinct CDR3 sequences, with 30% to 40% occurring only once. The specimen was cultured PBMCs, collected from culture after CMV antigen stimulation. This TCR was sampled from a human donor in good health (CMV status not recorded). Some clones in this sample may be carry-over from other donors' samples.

This CDR3 reads CASSPAGEQFF. In DNA, the CDR3 is TGTGCCAGCAGCCCAGCTGGTGAGCAGTTCTTC. The chain is built from TRBV7-8 and TRBJ2-1, with D hard to call. With 5 bases removed from V and 9 bases from J, the gap between germline ends came to 8 bases. The CDR3 totals 11 residues. Germline values: CDR1 SGHVS, CDR2 FQNEAQ. The variable domain in full, with the rest retrieved from reference TRBV7-8 and TRBJ2-1, is GAGVSQSPRYKVAKRGQDVALRCDPISGHVSLFWYQQALGQGPEFLTYFQNEAQLDKSGLPSDRFFAERPEGSVSTLKIQRTQQEDSAVYLCASSPAGEQFFGPGTRLTVL.